The 29 T cell receptor beta chains below come from one sample, sequenced in a study of T cell repertoires in cytomegalovirus infection. These TCRs are of unknown antigen specificity. TCRdb called the reads again in MiXCR, with one record for every CDR3 protein. The sample lists a few hundred thousand distinct CDR3 sequences, about 33% occurring once. This specimen consisted of cultured PBMCs, obtained from culture after CMV antigen stimulation. These receptors all come from a human donor in good health (CMV status not recorded). Some clones in this sample may be carry-over from other donors' samples.

This clonotype has a handful of counts. The J gene is TRBJ1-1, the V gene TRBV7-9; D not resolved. Between the trimmed V and J ends, which lost 9 bases and 5 bases, there was a span of 16 bases. This CDR3 has 13 amino acids. Germline CDR1 SEHNR, CDR2 FQNEAQ (reference sequence). The CDR3 sequence: CASEGSTQTEAFF. Written as DNA, the CDR3 is TGTGCCAGTGAGGGTAGTACACAAACTGAAGCTTTCTTT.

The chain uses TRBV5-1 and TRBJ2-7, with D possibly being TRBD2 (6 bases). CDR1 and CDR2 (germline): SGHRS, YFSETQ. V lost 4 bases to trimming and J lost 6 bases, with 26 bases between them. CDR3 length equals 17 residues. The CDR3 sequence is CASSGGSSELPGFEQYF. The CDR3 nucleotides are TGCGCCAGCAGCGGTGGCTCTAGCGAACTCCCGGGGTTCGAGCAGTACTTC.

There are many counts of this clonotype. The V and J genes are TRBV7-2 and TRBJ2-1, with D hard to call. Germline V lookup: CDR1 SGHTA, CDR2 FQGNSA. V lost 4 bases and J 0 bases, leaving 13 bases between the germline ends. The CDR3 sequence is 16 residues long. The DNA for the CDR3 is TGTGCCAGCAGCTCGAGGAAGGGTCTCTCCTACAATGAGCAGTTCTTC. This gives the protein CASSSRKGLSYNEQFF.

The sample holds a few counts of this clonotype. V and J are TRBV7-6 and TRBJ2-3, with D perhaps matching TRBD2 (5 bases). Germline CDR1 and CDR2: SGHVS and FNYEAQ. The V and J ends lost 2 bases and 4 bases respectively, with 13 bases between them. The CDR3 extends over 15 amino acids. The DNA of the CDR3 is TGTGCCAGCAGCTTACGGACCAGCGGCGCAGATACGCAGTATTTT. The encoded protein is CASSLRTSGADTQYF.

The V call is TRBV18, the J call TRBJ2-1; possibly TRBD1 or TRBD2 for D (6 bases each). The V gene's germline CDR1 is KGHSH and CDR2 LQKENI. V gave up 2 bases and J gave up 6 bases, with 14 bases separating them. This CDR3 spans 15 amino acids. For the CDR3, the DNA is TGTGCCAGCTCACCAGATGGACGGGGGCCCAATGAGCAGTTCTTC. Amino acid sequence: CASSPDGRGPNEQFF.

This chain uses TRBV7-3 with TRBJ2-2; no clear D. The CDR3 totals 15 residues. Germline V gene lookup returns CDR1 SGHTA and CDR2 FQGTGA. V gave up 1 base and J gave up 4 bases, with 10 bases separating them. This CDR3 reads CASSLNVGFTGELFF. The CDR3 DNA reads TGTGCCAGCAGCTTAAATGTGGGTTTCACCGGGGAGCTGTTTTTT.

The chain combines TRBV19 with TRBJ2-5; D could derive from TRBD1 or TRBD2 (5 bases each). Germline V CDR1 and CDR2: LNHDA, SQIVND (reference sequence). V gave up 8 bases and J gave up 1 base, with 11 bases separating them. The length of the CDR3 is 13 residues. The CDR3 here is CASSGSLQETQYF. DNA for the CDR3: TGTGCCAGTTCAGGGAGTCTCCAAGAGACCCAGTACTTC. The complete variable domain, with remaining parts taken from reference TRBV19 and TRBJ2-5, reads DGGITQSPKYLFRKEGQNVTLSCEQNLNHDAMYWYRQDPGQGLRLIYYSQIVNDFQKGDIAEGYSVSREKKESFPLTVTSAQKNPTAFYLCASSGSLQETQYFGPGTRLLVL.

This chain uses TRBV6-2 or TRBV6-3 with TRBJ2-3; 13 positions match TRBD2. The germline V gene has CDR1 MNHEY and CDR2 SVGEGT. This CDR3 has 16 amino acids. Germline trimming cut 6 bases from V and 2 bases from J; bases unmatched to any gene: 5. The CDR3 loop reads CASRPTSGRATDTQYF. The CDR3, as DNA: TGTGCCAGCAGACCTACTAGCGGGAGGGCCACAGATACGCAGTATTTT.

The gene calls are TRBV20-1 and TRBJ1-5; 12 positions agree with TRBD1. In germline, CDR1 is DFQATT, CDR2 SNEGSKA (reference sequence). After removal of 1 base from V and 5 bases from J, the junction contained 6 bases not matched to a gene. The CDR3 covers 16 residues. The CDR3 DNA follows: TGCAGTGCTAGAGCTTACGGGACAGGGGGCGATCAGCCCCAGCATTTT. It codes for CSARAYGTGGDQPQHF.

This clonotype was observed a few times. The chain recombines TRBV28 with TRBJ2-1; 10 nucleotides agree with TRBD1. V lost 1 base, J lost 9 bases, and 9 bases stayed unmatched. Germline CDR1 MDHEN, CDR2 SYDVKM. There are 16 residues in the CDR3. CDR3 in amino acids: CASSLFSGGQGFEQFF. The CDR3 DNA is TGTGCCAGCAGTTTATTCTCTGGGGGACAGGGGTTTGAGCAGTTCTTC.

This sequence joins TRBV12-3 or TRBV12-4 and TRBJ2-7; the D call may be TRBD1 or TRBD2 (5 bases each). Trimming removed 5 bases at V and 5 bases at J, with 13 bases between. This CDR3 is built from 13 residues. This chain's CDR3 is CASSALEGNEQYF. CDR3 bases: TGTGCCAGCAGTGCCCTAGAGGGGAACGAGCAGTACTTC.

This clonotype was seen ten or more times. This chain joins TRBV7-8 and TRBJ2-1, with 10 bases matching TRBD2. V trimming: 5 bases; J trimming: 14 bases; junction bases outside the gene matches: 18. Germline CDR1 reads SGHVS; CDR2 reads FQNEAQ. The CDR3 loop spans 16 amino acids. The CDR3 sequence: CASSPRRTSGSGAEFF. The CDR3 DNA follows: TGTGCCAGCAGCCCCCGGAGGACTAGCGGCTCTGGAGCAGAGTTCTTC.

This clonotype came up once. The rearrangement links TRBV7-3 to TRBJ2-1; 8 bases map to TRBD2. There are 12 residues in the CDR3. Germline CDR1 SGHTA, CDR2 FQGTGA. The J segment lost 12 bases and the V segment lost 6 bases, leaving 7 bases of the junction unmatched. CDR3 sequence: CASSRRGGWQFF. DNA of the CDR3: TGTGCCAGCAGTCGCCGGGGGGGGTGGCAGTTCTTC.

This clonotype showed up just a few times. The chain joins TRBV5-1 to TRBJ2-7; 7 nucleotides match TRBD1. The CDR3 is 15 residues long. V shed 2 bases and J 3 bases; nucleotides not matched to a gene: 8. Germline V gene data show CDR1 as SGHRS and CDR2 as YFSETQ. CDR3 sequence reads: CASSLHPRQGYEQYF. The CDR3 DNA is TGCGCCAGCAGCTTACACCCAAGACAGGGCTACGAGCAGTACTTC.

The V call is TRBV19, the J call TRBJ1-2; tentatively, D is TRBD1 (5 bases). Germline CDR1 reads LNHDA; CDR2 reads SQIVND (reference sequence). This CDR3 is built from 12 residues. CDR3 sequence reads: CASRRGNYGYTF. CDR3 DNA sequence: TGTGCTAGCAGAAGGGGCAACTATGGCTACACCTTC. Supplemented by reference TRBV19 and TRBJ1-2, the full variable domain reads DGGITQSPKYLFRKEGQNVTLSCEQNLNHDAMYWYRQDPGQGLRLIYYSQIVNDFQKGDIAEGYSVSREKKESFPLTVTSAQKNPTAFYLCASRRGNYGYTFGSGTRLTVV.

V and J are TRBV4-3 and TRBJ1-5; a weak D match, TRBD1 (5 bases). The germline V gene encodes CDR1 LGHNA and CDR2 YSLEER. The CDR3 sequence is 15 residues long. V was pared by 4 bases and J by 2 bases, with 12 bases between. CDR3 region: CASSLREGGNQPQHF. DNA of the CDR3: TGCGCCAGCAGCCTCAGGGAAGGGGGCAATCAGCCCCAGCATTTT.

This clonotype was detected a few times. This rearrangement joins TRBV28 to TRBJ1-2; no clear D gene. Deletions cut 6 bases from V and 1 base from J, with 15 bases between. CDR3 length: 15 residues. Germline V CDR1 and CDR2: MDHEN, SYDVKM. In DNA, the CDR3 is TGTGCCAGCAGAGCCGACCTGGGAAGTAACTATGGCTACACCTTC. Translating gives CASRADLGSNYGYTF.

This clonotype appeared a few times. The V and J genes are TRBV6-1 and TRBJ2-7, with 10 bases matching TRBD2. The CDR3 has 14 residues. The germline gives CDR1 MNHNS, CDR2 SASEGT. Losses at the gene ends were 8 bases for V and 6 bases for J; bases not matched to a gene: 10. For the CDR3, the DNA is TGTGCCAGCCAAGGGCTAGCGGGAGCAGGCGAGCAGTACTTC. Its translation: CASQGLAGAGEQYF.

A few counts support this clonotype. The chain links TRBV12-3 or TRBV12-4 to TRBJ1-1, with D maybe TRBD1 (6 bases). The ends were cut back, 5 bases at V and 0 bases at J, with 13 bases in the middle. This CDR3 is built from 15 residues. The CDR3 loop reads CASSPSDRLNTEAFF. The CDR3 DNA reads TGTGCCAGCAGTCCATCGGACAGACTGAACACTGAAGCTTTCTTT.

V is TRBV7-2 and J is TRBJ2-3; possibly TRBD1 for D (6 bases). This CDR3 comprises 14 residues. Germline values: CDR1 SGHTA, CDR2 FQGNSA. The V gene lost 5 bases and the J gene lost 3 bases, with 12 bases spanning the gap. The CDR3, as DNA: TGTGCCAGCAGCCAGCAGGGGTTGACAGATACGCAGTATTTT. Encoded protein: CASSQQGLTDTQYF.

In its sample, this clonotype was seen many times. The chain employs TRBV6-5 and TRBJ2-1, with D maybe TRBD2 (6 bases). This CDR3 is 13 amino acids long. CDR1 MNHEY and CDR2 SVGAGI come from the germline V gene. The V end was cut by 5 bases, the J end by 6 bases, with 11 bases between. In DNA form, the CDR3 reads TGTGCCAGCAGTAGTACCGGGGGCAATGAGCAGTTCTTC. It codes for CASSSTGGNEQFF.

V usage is TRBV11-2 and J usage is TRBJ1-6; no reliable D call. Trimming removed 1 base at V and 6 bases at J, with 4 bases between. CDR1 is SGHAT and CDR2 is FQNNGV in the germline V gene. The CDR3 runs to 13 residues. CDR3 bases: TGTGCCAGCAGCTTAGGAAGTAATTCACCCCTCCACTTT. This translates into CASSLGSNSPLHF.

The chain links TRBV28 to TRBJ2-7, with D tentatively TRBD2 (5 bases). Trimming left V 2 bases short and J 6 bases short, with 17 bases between. Looked up from germline, CDR1 is MDHEN and CDR2 is SYDVKM. The CDR3 spans 15 residues. As DNA, the CDR3 is TGTGCCAGCAGTTTACGGTCTTGGAGGACCGGCGAGCAGTACTTC. Translated: CASSLRSWRTGEQYF.

This clonotype showed up just a few times. This chain joins TRBV25-1 and TRBJ1-1, with a weak D call TRBD1 (6 bases). Germline lookup yields CDR1 MGHDK and CDR2 SYGVNS. The length of the CDR3 is 15 residues. The V and J ends lost 2 bases and 10 bases respectively, with 20 bases between them. Here the CDR3 reads CASSEAGGAVVGAFF. Written as DNA, the CDR3 is TGTGCCAGCAGTGAAGCGGGGGGCGCGGTCGTTGGAGCTTTCTTT.

This clonotype was seen a few times. V and J are TRBV7-2 and TRBJ1-3, with a possible D match to TRBD1 (6 bases). CDR3 size: 14 residues. Germline V gene sequence: CDR1 SGHTA, CDR2 FQGNSA. Trimming left V 3 bases short and J 2 bases short, with 8 bases between. CDR3 in amino acids: CASSFGTPGNTIYF. The DNA for the CDR3 is TGTGCCAGCAGCTTCGGGACACCTGGAAACACCATATATTTT.

The J gene is TRBJ2-5, the V gene TRBV5-4, with D maybe TRBD2 (6 bases). CDR3 length: 16 residues. Germline V CDR1 and CDR2: SGHNT, YYREEE (reference sequence). V lost 0 bases to trimming and J lost 1 base, with 13 bases between them. The DNA for the CDR3 is TGTGCCAGCAGCTTGGATCCGGGGAGGTCCCAAGAGACCCAGTACTTC. Translation: CASSLDPGRSQETQYF. Full variable domain (rest looked up from reference TRBV5-4 and TRBJ2-5): ETGVTQSPTHLIKTRGQQVTLRCSSQSGHNTVSWYQQALGQGPQFIFQYYREEENGRGNFPPRFSGLQFPNYSSELNVNALELDDSALYLCASSLDPGRSQETQYFGPGTRLLVL.

V is TRBV10-3 and J is TRBJ2-2; no definite D call. The CDR3 contains 13 residues. CDR1 is ENHRY, CDR2 SYGVKD, per germline. V dropped 4 bases and J dropped 7 bases, with 10 bases sitting between them. The CDR3 coding sequence is TGTGCCATCAGTGCTCCTAGTCTCGGGGAGCTGTTTTTT. This sequence encodes CAISAPSLGELFF.

Only a few counts were recorded for this clonotype. The chain uses TRBV28 and TRBJ2-7; D is perhaps TRBD2 (7 bases). Trimming took 8 bases from V and 4 from J, leaving 18 bases between them. This CDR3 has 14 amino acids. Per the germline V gene, CDR1 is MDHEN and CDR2 is SYDVKM. In nucleotides, the CDR3 is TGTGCCAGCGGGGGGGCGGGAGATCCTTACGAGCAGTACTTC. This encodes CASGGAGDPYEQYF.

In its sample, this clonotype was seen many times. The CDR3 nucleotides are TGTGCCAGCAGCTTAGTCGCGGGCCATGAGCAGTTCTTC. Translated: CASSLVAGHEQFF. V and J are TRBV7-8 and TRBJ2-1, with a weak D call TRBD2 (5 bases). The germline gives CDR1 SGHVS, CDR2 FQNEAQ. V lost 1 base, J lost 8 bases, and 9 bases lay in between. CDR3 length: 13 amino acids.